The 19 T cell receptor beta chains listed next were all sequenced from one sample in a study of CD8+ T cells in alopecia areata. The authors extracted RNA and reverse transcribed it into cDNA as the sequencing template. The table came from immunoSEQ multiplex PCR; TCRdb's copy has only in-frame clones and leaves some out. The sample shows fewer than 250,000 clones, roughly three fifths of them seen only once. Regarding treatment: oral pan-JAK inhibitor, 5-10 mg twice daily. This sample comprised CD4+ T cells sorted from blood, obtained at week 4, from a patient treated with tofacitinib. Every receptor here comes from a human donor with alopecia areata.

The V and J genes are TRBV21-1 and TRBJ1-2. TRBV21-1 is reported as a pseudogene. The CDR3 loop spans 13 amino acids. The CDR3 coding sequence is TGTGCCAGCAGCAAGGTGGAAGGCTATGGCTACACCTTC. Amino acid sequence: CASSKVEGYGYTF.

The J gene is TRBJ2-4, the V gene TRBV7-2, with D possibly TRBD1 on 6 matching bases. V was pared by 4 bases and J by 0 bases, with 13 bases between. This CDR3 region has 16 residues. In germline, CDR1 is SGHTA, CDR2 FQGNSA. In DNA form, the CDR3 reads TGTGCCAGCAGCTCGGACAGTTTACAAGCCAAAAACATTCAGTACTTC. This encodes CASSSDSLQAKNIQYF.

The chain is built from TRBV29-1 and TRBJ2-1; 11 bases are a match to TRBD1. Germline loops: CDR1 SQVTM, CDR2 ANQGSEA. This CDR3 contains 13 residues. Trimming removed 7 bases from V and 8 bases from J; junction bases left unmatched: 7. CDR3 in DNA: TGCAGCGCTCGGACAGGGGGCTTCTATGAGCAGTTCTTC. Translating gives CSARTGGFYEQFF.

The V and J genes are TRBV30 and TRBJ2-7; D is uncertain. V gave up 5 bases and J gave up 3 bases, with 11 bases separating them. Germline CDR1 is GTSNPN and CDR2 is SVGIG (reference sequence). The CDR3 is 12 residues long. The CDR3: CAWGDTFYEQYF. The DNA of the CDR3 is TGTGCCTGGGGTGACACCTTCTACGAGCAGTACTTC.

The V call is TRBV9, the J call TRBJ1-2; no clear D. Germline V gives CDR1 SGDLS, CDR2 YYNGEE. Trimming removed 0 bases from V and 2 bases from J, with 11 bases in between. The CDR3 runs to 15 residues. CDR3 sequence reads: CASSVGSAGNYGYTF. The CDR3 bases are TGTGCCAGCAGCGTAGGTTCAGCAGGCAACTATGGCTACACCTTC.

The chain carries TRBV30 and TRBJ2-3, with D unresolved. The CDR3 covers 12 residues. V was trimmed by 5 bases and J by 3 bases, leaving 9 bases between them. The germline V gene has CDR1 GTSNPN and CDR2 SVGIG (reference sequence). CDR3 amino acids: CAWSAKTDTQYF. The CDR3 DNA sequence: TGTGCCTGGTCCGCAAAGACAGATACGCAGTATTTT.

This clone turned up a few times. The V and J genes are TRBV4-1 and TRBJ2-1, with 11 bases that match TRBD2. Per germline, CDR1 MGHRA and CDR2 YSYEKL. This CDR3 is 15 amino acids long. J gave up 6 bases and V 4 bases, and 5 bases lay outside the gene matches. The CDR3 reads CASSPGGTSGNEQFF. For the CDR3, the DNA is TGCGCCAGCAGCCCGGGAGGGACTAGCGGCAATGAGCAGTTCTTC.

The V call is TRBV7-2, the J call TRBJ2-3; D gene unclear. The germline V gene has CDR1 SGHTA and CDR2 FQGNSA. V lost 2 bases, J lost 4 bases, and 7 bases lay in between. The CDR3 extends over 13 amino acids. The CDR3 sequence is CASSLQAADTQYF. CDR3 sequence (DNA): TGTGCCAGCAGCTTACAGGCGGCAGATACGCAGTATTTT.

This chain uses TRBV18 with TRBJ2-7; TRBD2 aligns across 12 bases. In germline, CDR1 is KGHSH, CDR2 LQKENI. V shed 2 bases and J 5 bases; nucleotides not matched to a gene: 4. The CDR3 consists of 15 residues. CDR3 amino acids: CASSPGLAGSHEQYF. Here the CDR3 DNA reads TGTGCCAGCTCACCAGGACTAGCGGGAAGTCACGAGCAGTACTTC.

The chain employs TRBV5-4 and TRBJ1-2; the D is unclear. This CDR3 region has 13 residues. Trimming removed 4 bases from V and 7 bases from J, with 14 bases in between. Germline CDR1 SGHNT, CDR2 YYREEE (reference sequence). The CDR3: CASSPSMAGGYTF. The CDR3, as DNA: TGTGCCAGCAGCCCCAGCATGGCGGGTGGCTACACCTTC.

The rearrangement uses TRBV29-1 and TRBJ2-4, with 8 bases aligning to TRBD1. V lost 7 bases to trimming and J lost 0 bases; unmatched junction nucleotides: 8. The germline V gene encodes CDR1 SQVTM and CDR2 ANQGSEA. The CDR3 loop spans 15 amino acids. CDR3 amino acids: CSETGARLAKNIQYF. The CDR3, as DNA: TGCAGCGAGACAGGGGCTAGGCTAGCCAAAAACATTCAGTACTTC. Full variable domain (missing parts from reference TRBV29-1 and TRBJ2-4): SAVISQKPSRDICQRGTSLTIQCQVDSQVTMMFWYRQQPGQSLTLIATANQGSEATYESGFVIDKFPISRPNLTFSTLTVSNMSPEDSSIYLCSETGARLAKNIQYFGAGTRLSVL.

The rearrangement links TRBV2 to TRBJ1-2, with D possibly TRBD1 on 5 matching bases. CDR3 length: 14 residues. The V gene lost 2 bases and the J gene lost 2 bases, with 9 bases spanning the gap. Looked up from germline, CDR1 is SNHLY and CDR2 is FYNNEI. CDR3 amino acids: CASSEIDSNYGYTF. The CDR3, as DNA: TGTGCCAGCAGTGAAATCGACAGCAACTATGGCTACACCTTC.

Only a few counts were recorded for this clone. The chain employs TRBV5-1 and TRBJ2-2, with a weak D call TRBD1 (6 bases). The germline V and J ends were trimmed by 5 bases and 8 bases, with 19 bases remaining between them. The CDR3 extends over 15 amino acids. Per germline, CDR1 SGHRS and CDR2 YFSETQ. This chain's CDR3 is CASSPGTPLLGELFF. CDR3 coding DNA: TGCGCCAGCAGTCCGGGGACACCCCTTTTGGGGGAGCTGTTTTTT.

This clone appeared a few times. V usage is TRBV5-1 and J usage is TRBJ2-2; perhaps TRBD2 as D (6 bases). The CDR3 spans 14 residues. V lost 4 bases to trimming and J lost 8 bases, with 15 bases between them. Looked up from germline, CDR1 is SGHRS and CDR2 is YFSETQ. The DNA of the CDR3 is TGCGCCAGCAGCGTCGGGAGAGCAGATGGGGAGCTGTTTTTT. It encodes CASSVGRADGELFF.

V and J are TRBV29-1 and TRBJ1-1; no firm D call. This CDR3 is built from 13 residues. Deletions cut 6 bases from V and 3 bases from J, with 14 bases between. The germline gives CDR1 SQVTM, CDR2 ANQGSEA. CDR3 sequence reads: CSVIPQRDTEAFF. CDR3 bases: TGCAGCGTAATCCCTCAGAGGGACACTGAAGCTTTCTTT. Full variable domain (rest looked up from reference TRBV29-1 and TRBJ1-1): SAVISQKPSRDICQRGTSLTIQCQVDSQVTMMFWYRQQPGQSLTLIATANQGSEATYESGFVIDKFPISRPNLTFSTLTVSNMSPEDSSIYLCSVIPQRDTEAFFGQGTRLTVV.

A single count supports this clone. The chain employs TRBV30 and TRBJ1-1, with D hard to call. The CDR3 loop spans 11 amino acids. The germline gives CDR1 GTSNPN, CDR2 SVGIG (reference sequence). The V and J ends lost 4 bases and 1 base respectively, with 4 bases between them. The DNA of the CDR3 is TGTGCCTGGAAGGAGAACACTGAAGCTTTCTTT. Protein: CAWKENTEAFF.

This clone has only a few counts. The chain combines TRBV5-1 with TRBJ2-2; no definite D call. Germline values: CDR1 SGHRS, CDR2 YFSETQ. This CDR3 is 14 amino acids long. Deletions cut 5 bases from V and 1 base from J, with 9 bases between. The CDR3 DNA reads TGCGCCAGCAGTAGTCGCGGGAACACCGGGGAGCTGTTTTTT. Protein: CASSSRGNTGELFF.

Worth noting for this clone: This same CDR3 is encoded by further DNA sequences in the sample. This chain uses TRBV19 with TRBJ1-1, with a weak D call TRBD1 (5 bases). The germline CDR1 and CDR2 sequences are LNHDA and SQIVND (reference sequence). This CDR3 is 12 amino acids long. Trimming took 6 bases from V and 4 from J, leaving 9 bases between them. CDR3 sequence reads: CASRRGRTEAFF. The CDR3 DNA is TGTGCCAGTAGAAGGGGTCGCACTGAAGCTTTCTTT.

The CDR3 protein is CASSLQGSTPSGANVLTF. CDR3 coding DNA: TGTGCCAGCAGCTTGCAGGGCTCCACCCCATCTGGGGCCAACGTCCTGACTTTC. The V call is TRBV5-6, the J call TRBJ2-6; tentative D call: TRBD1 (5 bases). Germline values: CDR1 SGHDT, CDR2 YYEEEE. The V end was cut by 1 base, the J end by 1 base, with 15 bases between. This CDR3 is 18 amino acids long.